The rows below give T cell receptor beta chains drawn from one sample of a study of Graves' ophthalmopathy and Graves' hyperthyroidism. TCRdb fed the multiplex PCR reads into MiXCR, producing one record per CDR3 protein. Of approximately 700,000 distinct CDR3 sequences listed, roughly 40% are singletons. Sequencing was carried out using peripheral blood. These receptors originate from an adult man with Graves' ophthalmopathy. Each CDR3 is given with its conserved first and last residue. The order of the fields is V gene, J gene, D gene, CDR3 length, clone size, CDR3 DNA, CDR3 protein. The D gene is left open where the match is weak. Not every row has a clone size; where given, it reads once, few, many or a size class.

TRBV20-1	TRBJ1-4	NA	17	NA	TGCAGTGCTGGGATTTGGGCTAGCGGGAGGGCCCTAGAAAAACTGTTTTTT	CSAGIWASGRALEKLFF
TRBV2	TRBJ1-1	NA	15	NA	TGTGCCAGCTCCTCTACGGGGACGGCGGGTACTGAAGCTTTCTTT	CASSSTGTAGTEAFF
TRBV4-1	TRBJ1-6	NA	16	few	TGCGCCAGCAGCCAAGTACTGGACGGATTTAATTCACCCCTCCACTTT	CASSQVLDGFNSPLHF
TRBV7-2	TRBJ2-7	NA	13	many	TGTGCCAGCAGCTTAGCGGCCCCTTACGAGCAGTACTTC	CASSLAAPYEQYF
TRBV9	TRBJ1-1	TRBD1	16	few	TGTGCCAGCAGCAAAGACAGGGGTCGTTCGAACACTGAAGCTTTCTTT	CASSKDRGRSNTEAFF
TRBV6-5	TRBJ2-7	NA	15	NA	TGTGCCAGCAGTTACGTATCGGAGGACTCCTACGAGCAGTACTTC	CASSYVSEDSYEQYF
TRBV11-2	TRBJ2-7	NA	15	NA	TGTGCCTGGACTTCGAGGGCAGGGGGGAGTTACGAGCAGTACTTC	CAWTSRAGGSYEQYF
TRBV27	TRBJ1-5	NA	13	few	TGTGCCAGCAGTTTTCGTCACAATCAGCCCCAGCATTTT	CASSFRHNQPQHF
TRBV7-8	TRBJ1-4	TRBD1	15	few	TGTGCCAGCAGCCCACCGGACAGGGGGAATGAAAAACTGTTTTTT	CASSPPDRGNEKLFF
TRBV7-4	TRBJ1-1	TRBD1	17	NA	TGTGCCAGCAGTTCCCCCGGGACAGGGATGGGATGGGGTGAAGCTTTCTTT	CASSSPGTGMGWGEAFF
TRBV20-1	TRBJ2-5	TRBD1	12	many	TGCAGTCCAGGACAGGGCCAAGAGACCCAGTACTTC	CSPGQGQETQYF
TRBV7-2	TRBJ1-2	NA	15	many	TGTGCCAGCAGCTTAGCGATGGAGGGAATTTATGGCTACACCTTC	CASSLAMEGIYGYTF
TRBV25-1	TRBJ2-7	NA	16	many	TGTGCCAGCAGCCCAATCGGCGGGAAAAGCTCCTACGAGCAGTACTTC	CASSPIGGKSSYEQYF
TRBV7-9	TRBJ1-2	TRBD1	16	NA	TGTGCCAGCAGCTTCACAGGGGGACGGTCTAACTATGGCTACACCTTC	CASSFTGGRSNYGYTF
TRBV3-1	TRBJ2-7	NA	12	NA	TGTGCCAGCAGTTCAGGGTATAGCGAGCAGTACTTC	CASSSGYSEQYF
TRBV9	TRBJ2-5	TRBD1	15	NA	TGTGCCAGCAGCCCCCGGGACAGGGATAGGGAGACCCAGTACTTC	CASSPRDRDRETQYF
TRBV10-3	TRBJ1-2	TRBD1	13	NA	TGTGCCAGCAGGACAGGTTCCAACTATGGCTACACCTTC	CASRTGSNYGYTF
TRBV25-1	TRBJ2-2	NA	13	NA	TGTGCTAGAGATCGGACAAACACCGGGGAGCTGTTTTTT	CARDRTNTGELFF
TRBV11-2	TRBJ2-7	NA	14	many	TGTGCCAGCAGCTTAGGAGTTACGTTGGCCGAGCAGTACTTC	CASSLGVTLAEQYF
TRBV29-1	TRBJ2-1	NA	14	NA	TGCAGCGCAAAACAGGGGACTTCCTACAATGAGCAGTTCTTC	CSAKQGTSYNEQFF
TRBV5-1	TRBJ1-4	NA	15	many	TGCGCCAGCAGCTTGGATGGACAGCTTAATGAAAAACTGTTTTTT	CASSLDGQLNEKLFF
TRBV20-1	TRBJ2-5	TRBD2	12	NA	TGCAGTTACCCCGGGGGGAGTGAGACCCAGTACTTC	CSYPGGSETQYF
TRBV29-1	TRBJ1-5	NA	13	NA	TGCAGCTTAGGACAGATTAGCAATCAGCCCCAGCATTTT	CSLGQISNQPQHF
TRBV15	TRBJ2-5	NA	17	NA	TGTGCCACCAGCAGTCCCAACCGACTAGTTTTCTCAGAGACCCAGTACTTC	CATSSPNRLVFSETQYF
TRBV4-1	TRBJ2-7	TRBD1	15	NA	TGCGCCAGCAGCCCAGGACAGGGAGACCGCTACGAGCAGTACTTC	CASSPGQGDRYEQYF
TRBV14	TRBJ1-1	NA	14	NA	TGTGCCAGCTTCCCCCCTTTCAGGGTATCTGAAGCTTTCTTT	CASFPPFRVSEAFF
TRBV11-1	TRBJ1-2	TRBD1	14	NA	TGTGCCAGCAGCCCCGGGACAGGGGGAGTGAGCTACACCTTC	CASSPGTGGVSYTF
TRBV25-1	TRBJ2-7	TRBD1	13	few	TGTGCCAGCAAGAGGCAGGGGGCCTACGAGCAGTACTTC	CASKRQGAYEQYF
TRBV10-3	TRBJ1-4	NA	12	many	TGTGCCATCGGGTCGGCTAATGAAAAACTGTTTTTT	CAIGSANEKLFF
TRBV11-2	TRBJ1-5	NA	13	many	TGTGCCAGCAGCTCAGACTACAATCAGCCCCAGCATTTT	CASSSDYNQPQHF
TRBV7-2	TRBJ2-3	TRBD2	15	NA	TGTGCCAGCAGCGAGACTAGCGGGGTAGTGGATACGCAGTATTTT	CASSETSGVVDTQYF
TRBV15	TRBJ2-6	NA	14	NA	TGTGCCAGCAAATACAGCTCTGGGGCCAACGTCCTGACTTTC	CASKYSSGANVLTF
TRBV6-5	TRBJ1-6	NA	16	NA	TGTGCCAGCAGCCCAACCCGGAGCGCCTTTAATTCACCCCTCCACTTT	CASSPTRSAFNSPLHF
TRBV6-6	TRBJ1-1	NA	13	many	TGTGCCAGCAGCCCACCCACTCGGACTGAAGCTTTCTTT	CASSPPTRTEAFF
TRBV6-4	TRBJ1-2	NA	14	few	TGTGCCAGCAGTGACTCGATGGGGATTTATGGCTACACCTTC	CASSDSMGIYGYTF
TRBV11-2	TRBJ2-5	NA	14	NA	TGTGCCAGCAGCCTGCCGGGCCACCAAGAGACCCAGTACTTC	CASSLPGHQETQYF
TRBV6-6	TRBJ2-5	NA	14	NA	TGTGCCAGCAGTTACCGGACACGCCAAGAGACCCAGTACTTC	CASSYRTRQETQYF
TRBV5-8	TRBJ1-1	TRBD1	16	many	TGTGCCAGCACCGAGACAGGGGGCGCATATGGCACTGAAGCTTTCTTT	CASTETGGAYGTEAFF
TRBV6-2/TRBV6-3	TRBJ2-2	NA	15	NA	TGTGCCAGCAGTCTCGCCCGGAGTAACACCGGGGAGCTGTTTTTT	CASSLARSNTGELFF
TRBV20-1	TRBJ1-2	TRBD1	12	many	TGCAGTGCTGCCGGGACAGGGAATGGCTACACCTTC	CSAAGTGNGYTF
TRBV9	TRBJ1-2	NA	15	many	TGTGCCAGCAGCCAAGATCCAGGTAGAAACTATGGCTACACCTTC	CASSQDPGRNYGYTF
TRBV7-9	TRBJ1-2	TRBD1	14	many	TGTGCCAGCAGCCAAGGACAGGGGTTGTTTGGCTACACCTTC	CASSQGQGLFGYTF
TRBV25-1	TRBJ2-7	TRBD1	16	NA	TGTGCCAGCAGTCGGACAGGGGGACTTCGTTCCTACGAGCAGTACTTC	CASSRTGGLRSYEQYF
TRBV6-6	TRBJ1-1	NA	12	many	TGTGCCAGCAGTTACAAGAACACTGAAGCTTTCTTT	CASSYKNTEAFF
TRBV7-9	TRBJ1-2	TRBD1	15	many	TGTGCCAGCAGCTTCGACGGGACAGGGGACTATGGCTACACCTTC	CASSFDGTGDYGYTF
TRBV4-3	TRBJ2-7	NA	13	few	TGCGCCAGCAGCGTTCCGGGACGGAACGAGCAGTACTTC	CASSVPGRNEQYF
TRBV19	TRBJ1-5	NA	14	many	TGTGCCAGTAGTACCGGGACCCCAGTGCAGCCCCAGCATTTT	CASSTGTPVQPQHF
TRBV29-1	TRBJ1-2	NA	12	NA	TGCAGCTTAGAACGGATTAACTATGGCTACACCTTC	CSLERINYGYTF
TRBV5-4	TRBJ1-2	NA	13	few	TGTGCCAGCAGCTTCGGCAGTCGGGTCGATGACACCTTC	CASSFGSRVDDTF
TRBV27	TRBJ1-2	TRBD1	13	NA	TGTGCCAGCAGACTGACAGGGGGCAGAGGCTACACCTTC	CASRLTGGRGYTF
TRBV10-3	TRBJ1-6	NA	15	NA	TGTGCCAGCAGCGCTAGACAGAGCGCTAATTCACCTCTCCACTTT	CASSARQSANSPLHF
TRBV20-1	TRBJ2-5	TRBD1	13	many	TGCAGTGCCACAGGACAGGGCGGGTCGACCCAGTACTTC	CSATGQGGSTQYF